This T cell receptor beta chain was recorded in a study of radiation and T cells in renal cell carcinoma. Generated by immunoSEQ multiplex PCR, the TCRdb table keeps only in-frame clones and is missing some. The table lists some 150,000 clones, roughly 86% of them singletons, with approximately 13% in the top ten. The CDR3 sequence is 15 residues long. Germline CDR1 and CDR2: SGHVS and FNYEAQ. V lost 0 bases and J lost 5, with 13 bases in between. As to time point: blood 2 weeks post-SBRT. Treatment described: 15 Gy SBRT to primary tumor, nephrectomy 4 weeks later. The V and J genes are TRBV7-6 and TRBJ1-1, with D hard to call. Sequencing used blood, obtained from a patient whose treatment included radiotherapy and nephrectomy. The TCR comes from a woman between 45 and 65 years old with renal cell carcinoma. Here the CDR3 DNA reads TGTGCCAGCAGCTTAGCGCTAACCCCGGGGACTGAAGCTTTCTTT. Translation gives CASSLALTPGTEAFF.